This T cell receptor (beta chain) was profiled in a study of cytomegalovirus exposure and HLA in healthy donors. In the PCR, 60 Vbeta and 13 Jbeta primers were used. Clones were sequenced by immunoSEQ multiplex PCR, and TCRdb holds only the in-frame ones, with some missing. The table lists approximately 120,000 clones, 65% to 80% of them singletons. The length of the CDR3 is 18 residues. Per the germline V gene, CDR1 is SGHTA and CDR2 is FQGNSA. J was trimmed by 5 bases and V by 4 bases; bases with no gene match: 8. The chain employs TRBV7-2 and TRBJ2-2, with 15 bases aligning to TRBD2. This sequence was found in a female donor in good health and CMV-seronegative. Sequencing was carried out using PBMCs. This CDR3 is CASSSGLAGGLSTGELFF. The CDR3 coding sequence is TGTGCCAGCAGCTCAGGACTAGCGGGGGGGCTATCAACCGGGGAGCTGTTTTTT.